The rows below give T cell receptor beta chains drawn from one sample of a study of blood T cell repertoires in COVID-19. Clones were read by immunoSEQ multiplex PCR, and TCRdb kept only the in-frame ones, dropping some. The data contain about 72,000 clones, 65% to 90% of them singletons. What was sequenced was peripheral blood. These receptors all come from a man between 65 and 80 years old with active or convalescent COVID-19. Both conserved end residues are part of each CDR3. D genes are given only for firm matches. Size tells how often a clone was seen (once, few, many) or the class of an expanded clone, and some rows leave it out.

>TRBD1|TRBV19|TRBJ1-2|-
TGTGCCAGTAGCATGACGACAGGGTTCTATGGCTACACCTTC
CASSMTTGFYGYTF
>TRBD1|TRBV2|TRBJ2-1|-
TGTGCCAGCAGCGGGACCGGGACAGGGTACAATGAGCAGTTCTTC
CASSGTGTGYNEQFF
>-|TRBV20-1|TRBJ1-1|-
TGCAGTGCCCTTGACACTGAAGCTTTCTTT
CSALDTEAFF
>TRBD1|TRBV19|TRBJ1-1|-
TGTGCCAGTAGAGAAACAGGGGCGGGGAACACTGAAGCTTTCTTT
CASRETGAGNTEAFF
>TRBD1|TRBV7-2|TRBJ1-2|-
TGTGCCAGCAGCTTATCCATGGACAGGGGTTTAGGCTACACCTTC
CASSLSMDRGLGYTF
>-|TRBV2|TRBJ1-5|-
TGTGCCAGCAGTCAAGCTGACACGGGCAATCAGCCCCAGCATTTT
CASSQADTGNQPQHF
>TRBD1|TRBV27|TRBJ1-2|once
TGTGCCAGCAGATACGACAGGGGGCACGGCTACACCTTC
CASRYDRGHGYTF
>TRBD2|TRBV4-1|TRBJ2-7|-
TGCGCCAGCAGCCAAGCAACTAGCGGGAGTTTTTACGAGCAGTACTTC
CASSQATSGSFYEQYF
>TRBD2|TRBV24-1|TRBJ2-1|-
TGTGCCACCAGTGATTCAACCCCCACTAGCGGGGCCTACAATGAGCAGTTCTTC
CATSDSTPTSGAYNEQFF
>-|TRBV25-1|TRBJ1-6|once
TGTGCCAGCAGTGAACGGTGGTCACCCCTCCACTTT
CASSERWSPLHF
>TRBD1|TRBV28|TRBJ1-1|-
TGTGCCAGCAGTAGACAGGGGAGGAACACTGAAGCTTTCTTT
CASSRQGRNTEAFF
>-|TRBV5-1|TRBJ2-1|-
TGCGCCAGCAGGTCCGGAACGGGAGCAAACTACAATGAGCAGTTCTTC
CASRSGTGANYNEQFF
>TRBD2|TRBV5-1|TRBJ2-5|-
TGCGCCAGCAGCCCTACCGGGAGGGCTGGGACCCAGTACTTC
CASSPTGRAGTQYF
>-|TRBV24-1|TRBJ1-3|-
TGTGCCACCAGTGGAGGGAACTCTGGAAACACCATATATTTT
CATSGGNSGNTIYF
>-|TRBV2|TRBJ2-4|-
TGTGCCAGCAGTGAGGACAGACTAGCCAAAAACATTCAGTACTTC
CASSEDRLAKNIQYF
>-|TRBV29-1|TRBJ2-7|-
TGCAGCGTTCGGGACTTCCCGGAGCAGTACTTC
CSVRDFPEQYF
>-|TRBV18|TRBJ2-2|-
TGTGCCAGCTCACGGCAGGGGAACACCGGGGAGCTGTTTTTT
CASSRQGNTGELFF
>-|TRBV5-1|TRBJ1-1|once
TGCGCCAGCAGCTCGGGACATCTGAACACTGAAGCTTTCTTT
CASSSGHLNTEAFF
>-|TRBV9|TRBJ1-2|few
TGTGCCAGCAGCGTAGATCCAGGGGTATCCTATGGCTACACCTTC
CASSVDPGVSYGYTF
>-|TRBV24-1|TRBJ2-7|-
TGTGCCACCAGTGACATTATGACAGACGAGCAGTACTTC
CATSDIMTDEQYF
>TRBD2|TRBV5-4|TRBJ2-1|-
TGTGCCAGCAGCTTGAATAGCGGGGGAAGCTCCTACAATGAGCAGTTCTTC
CASSLNSGGSSYNEQFF
>-|TRBV6-5|TRBJ2-5|-
TGTGCCAGCACCCCAGCGGATGCCTTAAAAGAGACCCAGTACTTC
CASTPADALKETQYF